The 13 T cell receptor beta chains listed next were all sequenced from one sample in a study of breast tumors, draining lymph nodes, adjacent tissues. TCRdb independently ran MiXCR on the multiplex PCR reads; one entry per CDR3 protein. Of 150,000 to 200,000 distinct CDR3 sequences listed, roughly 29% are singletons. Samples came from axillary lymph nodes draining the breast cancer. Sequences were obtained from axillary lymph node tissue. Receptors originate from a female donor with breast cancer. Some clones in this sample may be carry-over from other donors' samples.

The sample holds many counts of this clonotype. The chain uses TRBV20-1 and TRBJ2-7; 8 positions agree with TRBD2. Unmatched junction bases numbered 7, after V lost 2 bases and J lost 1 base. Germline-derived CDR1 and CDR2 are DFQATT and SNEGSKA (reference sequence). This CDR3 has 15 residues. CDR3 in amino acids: CSARIASGGSYEQYF. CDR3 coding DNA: TGCAGTGCTAGAATAGCGAGCGGGGGATCCTACGAGCAGTACTTC.

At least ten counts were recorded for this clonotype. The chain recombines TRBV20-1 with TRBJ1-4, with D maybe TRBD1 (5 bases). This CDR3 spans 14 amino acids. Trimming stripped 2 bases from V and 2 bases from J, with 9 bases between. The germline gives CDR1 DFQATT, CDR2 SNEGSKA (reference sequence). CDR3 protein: CSARKGQTNEKLFF. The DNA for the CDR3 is TGCAGTGCTAGAAAGGGGCAGACTAATGAAAAACTGTTTTTT.

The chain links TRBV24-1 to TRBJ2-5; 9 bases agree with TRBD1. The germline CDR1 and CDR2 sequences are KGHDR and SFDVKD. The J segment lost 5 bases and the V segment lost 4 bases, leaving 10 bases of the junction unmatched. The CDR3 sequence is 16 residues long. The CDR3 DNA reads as TGTGCCACCAGTGACCGGGGACAGGGTCTAGTTGAGACCCAGTACTTC. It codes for CATSDRGQGLVETQYF.

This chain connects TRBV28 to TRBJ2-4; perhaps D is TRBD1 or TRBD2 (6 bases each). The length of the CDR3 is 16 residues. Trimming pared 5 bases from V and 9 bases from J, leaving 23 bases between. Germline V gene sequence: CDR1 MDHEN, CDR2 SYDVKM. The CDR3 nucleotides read TGTGCCAGCAGTCCTCTGGGGGGCAGGGGCGAGGGCATTCAGTACTTC. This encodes CASSPLGGRGEGIQYF.

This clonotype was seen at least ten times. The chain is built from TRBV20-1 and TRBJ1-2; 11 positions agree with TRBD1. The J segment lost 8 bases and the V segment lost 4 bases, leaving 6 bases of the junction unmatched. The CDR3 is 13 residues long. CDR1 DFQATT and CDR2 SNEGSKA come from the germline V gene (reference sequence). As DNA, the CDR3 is TGCAGTGCTATAGGACAGGGGGCTGGAGGCTACACCTTC. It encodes CSAIGQGAGGYTF.

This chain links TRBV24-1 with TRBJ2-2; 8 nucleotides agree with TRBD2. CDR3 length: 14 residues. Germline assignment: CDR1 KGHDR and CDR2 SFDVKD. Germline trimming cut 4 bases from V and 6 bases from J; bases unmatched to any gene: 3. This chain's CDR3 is CATSEGAGAGELFF. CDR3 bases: TGTGCCACCAGTGAGGGAGCGGGGGCCGGGGAGCTGTTTTTT.

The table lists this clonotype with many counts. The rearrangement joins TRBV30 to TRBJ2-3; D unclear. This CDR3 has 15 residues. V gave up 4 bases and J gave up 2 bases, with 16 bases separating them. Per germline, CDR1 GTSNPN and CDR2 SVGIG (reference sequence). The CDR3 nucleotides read TGTGCCTGGACCACAAGGGCGGACCCCACAGATACGCAGTATTTT. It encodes CAWTTRADPTDTQYF.

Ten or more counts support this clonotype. DNA of the CDR3: TGCAGTGCTAGAAAACAGGGGACGGTTCAAGAGACCCAGTACTTC. It specifies CSARKQGTVQETQYF. The chain employs TRBV20-1 and TRBJ2-5; TRBD1 aligns across 7 bases. The CDR3 consists of 15 residues. Trimming took 2 bases from V and 2 from J; bases not matched to a gene: 8. Germline V lookup: CDR1 DFQATT, CDR2 SNEGSKA (reference sequence).

CDR3 amino acids: CASSVTATGELFF. The CDR3 bases are TGTGCCAGCAGTGTAACGGCGACCGGGGAGCTGTTTTTT. The chain is built from TRBV6-1 and TRBJ2-2; no firm D call. V was shortened by 4 bases and J by 5 bases, with 8 bases between the two germline ends. The CDR3 consists of 13 residues. Germline CDR1 MNHNS, CDR2 SASEGT.

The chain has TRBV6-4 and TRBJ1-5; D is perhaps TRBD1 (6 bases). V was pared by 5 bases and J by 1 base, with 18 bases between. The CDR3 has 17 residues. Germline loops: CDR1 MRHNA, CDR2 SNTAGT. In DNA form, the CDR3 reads TGTGCCAGCAGTCACCCCGACAGGTCAAGGAGCAATCAGCCCCAGCATTTT. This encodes CASSHPDRSRSNQPQHF.

CDR3 bases: TGCAGCGTAGACCCCGGGACAGGGCGATATTCACCCCTCCACTTT. This codes for CSVDPGTGRYSPLHF. The chain links TRBV29-1 to TRBJ1-6; TRBD1 agrees at 9 bases. The CDR3 runs 15 residues. Unmatched junction bases numbered 11, after V lost 6 bases and J lost 8 bases. The germline V gene encodes CDR1 SQVTM and CDR2 ANQGSEA. The whole variable domain, remainder taken from reference TRBV29-1 and TRBJ1-6, is SAVISQKPSRDICQRGTSLTIQCQVDSQVTMMFWYRQQPGQSLTLIATANQGSEATYESGFVIDKFPISRPNLTFSTLTVSNMSPEDSSIYLCSVDPGTGRYSPLHFGNGTRLTVT.

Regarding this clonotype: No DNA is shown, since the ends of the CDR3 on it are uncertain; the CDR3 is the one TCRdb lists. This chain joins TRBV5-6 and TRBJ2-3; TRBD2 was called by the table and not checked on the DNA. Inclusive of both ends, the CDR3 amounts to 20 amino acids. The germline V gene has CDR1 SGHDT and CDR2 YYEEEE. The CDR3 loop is CASSFYICSAGDSSTDTQYF.

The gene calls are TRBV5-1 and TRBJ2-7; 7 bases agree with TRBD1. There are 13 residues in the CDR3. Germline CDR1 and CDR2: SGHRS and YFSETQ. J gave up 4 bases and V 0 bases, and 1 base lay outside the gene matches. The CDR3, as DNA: TGCGCCAGCAGCTTGGCGGACAGGTACGAGCAGTACTTC. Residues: CASSLADRYEQYF.